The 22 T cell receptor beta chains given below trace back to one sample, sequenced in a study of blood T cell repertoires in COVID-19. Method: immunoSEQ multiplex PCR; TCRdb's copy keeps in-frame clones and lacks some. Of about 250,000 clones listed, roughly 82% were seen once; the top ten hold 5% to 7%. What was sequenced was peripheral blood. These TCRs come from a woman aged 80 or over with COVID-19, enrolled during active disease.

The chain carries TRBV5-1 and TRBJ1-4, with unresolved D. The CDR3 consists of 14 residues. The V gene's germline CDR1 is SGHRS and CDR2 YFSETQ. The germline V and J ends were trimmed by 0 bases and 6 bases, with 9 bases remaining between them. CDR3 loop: CASSLDSLDEKLFF. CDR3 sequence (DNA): TGCGCCAGCAGCTTGGACAGTTTGGATGAAAAACTGTTTTTT.

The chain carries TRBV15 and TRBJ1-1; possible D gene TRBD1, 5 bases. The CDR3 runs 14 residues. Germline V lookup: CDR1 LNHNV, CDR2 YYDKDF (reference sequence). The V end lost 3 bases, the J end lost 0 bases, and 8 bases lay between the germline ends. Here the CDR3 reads CATSRRGLNTEAFF. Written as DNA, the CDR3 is TGTGCCACCAGCAGGCGGGGCCTGAACACTGAAGCTTTCTTT.

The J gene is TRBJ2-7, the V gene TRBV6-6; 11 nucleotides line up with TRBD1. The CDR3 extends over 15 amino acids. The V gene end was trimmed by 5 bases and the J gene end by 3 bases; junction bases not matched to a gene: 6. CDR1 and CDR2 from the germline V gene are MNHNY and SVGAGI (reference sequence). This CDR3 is CASSSPGQGVYEQYF. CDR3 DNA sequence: TGTGCCAGCAGTAGTCCGGGACAGGGGGTCTACGAGCAGTACTTC.

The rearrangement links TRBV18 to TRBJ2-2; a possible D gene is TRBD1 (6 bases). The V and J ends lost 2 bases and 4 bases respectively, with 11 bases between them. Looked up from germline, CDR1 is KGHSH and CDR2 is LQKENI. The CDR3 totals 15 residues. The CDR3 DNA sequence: TGTGCCAGCTCACCAGTGAGCAGGGGCACCGGGGAGCTGTTTTTT. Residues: CASSPVSRGTGELFF.

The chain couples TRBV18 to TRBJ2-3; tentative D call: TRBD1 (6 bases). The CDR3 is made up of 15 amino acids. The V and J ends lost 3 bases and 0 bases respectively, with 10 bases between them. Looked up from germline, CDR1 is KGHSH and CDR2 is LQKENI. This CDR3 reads CASSPDRTSTDTQYF. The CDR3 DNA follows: TGTGCCAGCTCACCTGACAGGACTAGCACAGATACGCAGTATTTT.

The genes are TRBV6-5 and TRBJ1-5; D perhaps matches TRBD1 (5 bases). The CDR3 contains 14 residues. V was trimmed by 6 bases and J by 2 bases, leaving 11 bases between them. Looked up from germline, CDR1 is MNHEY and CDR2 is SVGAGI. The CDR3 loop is CASRGRTGNQPQHF. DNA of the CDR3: TGTGCCAGCAGGGGGCGGACCGGCAATCAGCCCCAGCATTTT.

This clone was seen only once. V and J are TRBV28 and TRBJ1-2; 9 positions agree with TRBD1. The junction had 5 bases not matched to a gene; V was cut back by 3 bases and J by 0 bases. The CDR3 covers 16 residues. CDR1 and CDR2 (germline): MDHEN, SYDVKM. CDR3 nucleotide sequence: TGTGCCAGCAGTTTGAGGGGACAGGGAGCTAACTATGGCTACACCTTC. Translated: CASSLRGQGANYGYTF.

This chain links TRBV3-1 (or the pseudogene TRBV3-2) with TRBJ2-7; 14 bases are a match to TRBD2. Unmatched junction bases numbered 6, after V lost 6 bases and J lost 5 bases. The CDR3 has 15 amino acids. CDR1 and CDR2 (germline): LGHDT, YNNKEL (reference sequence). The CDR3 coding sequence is TGTGCCAGCAGTCGGACTAGCGGGGGGATTGACGAGCAGTACTTC. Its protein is CASSRTSGGIDEQYF.

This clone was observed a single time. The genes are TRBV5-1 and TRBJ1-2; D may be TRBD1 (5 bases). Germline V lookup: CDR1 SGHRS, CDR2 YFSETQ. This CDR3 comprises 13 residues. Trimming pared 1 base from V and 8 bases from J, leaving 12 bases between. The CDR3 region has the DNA TGCGCCAGCAGCTTGACACAGGATGGCGGCTACACCTTC. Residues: CASSLTQDGGYTF.

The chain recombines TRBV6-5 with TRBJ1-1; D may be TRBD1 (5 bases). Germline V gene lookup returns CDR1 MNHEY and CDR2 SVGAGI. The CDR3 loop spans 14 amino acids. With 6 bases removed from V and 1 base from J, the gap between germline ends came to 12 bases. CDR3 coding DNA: TGTGCCAGCAGGCTGATGACAGCGAACACTGAAGCTTTCTTT. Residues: CASRLMTANTEAFF.

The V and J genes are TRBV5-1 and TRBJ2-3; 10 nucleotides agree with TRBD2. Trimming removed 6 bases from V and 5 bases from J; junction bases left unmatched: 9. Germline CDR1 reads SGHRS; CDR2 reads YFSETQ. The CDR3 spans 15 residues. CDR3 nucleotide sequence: TGCGCCAGCAACCTCGGAGCGGGGGGGCGAGATACGCAGTATTTT. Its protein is CASNLGAGGRDTQYF. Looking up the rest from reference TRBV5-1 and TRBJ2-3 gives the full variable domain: KAGVTQTPRYLIKTRGQQVTLSCSPISGHRSVSWYQQTPGQGLQFLFEYFSETQRNKGNFPGRFSGRQFSNSRSEMNVSTLELGDSALYLCASNLGAGGRDTQYFGPGTRLTVL.

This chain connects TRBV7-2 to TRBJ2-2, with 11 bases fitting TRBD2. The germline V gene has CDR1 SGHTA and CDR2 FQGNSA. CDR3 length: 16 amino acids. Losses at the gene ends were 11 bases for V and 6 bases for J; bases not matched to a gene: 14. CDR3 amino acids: CAWSLGSGGASGELFF. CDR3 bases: TGTGCCTGGAGCCTGGGTAGCGGGGGGGCCTCCGGGGAGCTGTTTTTT. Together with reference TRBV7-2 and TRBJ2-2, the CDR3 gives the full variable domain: GAGVSQSPSNKVTEKGKDVELRCDPISGHTALYWYRQSLGQGLEFLIYFQGNSAPDKSGLPSDRFSAERTGGSVSTLTIQRTQQEDSAVYLCAWSLGSGGASGELFFGEGSRLTVL.

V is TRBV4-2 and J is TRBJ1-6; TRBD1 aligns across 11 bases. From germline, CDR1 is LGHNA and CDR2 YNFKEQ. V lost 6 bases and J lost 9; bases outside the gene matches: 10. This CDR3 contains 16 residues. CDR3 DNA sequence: TGTGCCAGCAGTGCGGGTGGACAGGGGGCGCGTTCACCCCTCCACTTT. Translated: CASSAGGQGARSPLHF.

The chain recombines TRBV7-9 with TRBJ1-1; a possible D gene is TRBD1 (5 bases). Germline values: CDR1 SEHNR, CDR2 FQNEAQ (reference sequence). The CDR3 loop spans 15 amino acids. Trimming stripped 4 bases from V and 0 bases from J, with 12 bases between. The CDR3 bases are TGTGCCAGCAGCTCCTCCGCAGGGCTGAACACTGAAGCTTTCTTT. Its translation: CASSSSAGLNTEAFF.

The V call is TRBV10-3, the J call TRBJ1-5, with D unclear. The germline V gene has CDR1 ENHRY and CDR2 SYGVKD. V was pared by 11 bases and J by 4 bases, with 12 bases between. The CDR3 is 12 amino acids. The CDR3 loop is CAAQAPNQPQHF. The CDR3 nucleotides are TGTGCCGCGCAGGCGCCAAATCAGCCCCAGCATTTT.

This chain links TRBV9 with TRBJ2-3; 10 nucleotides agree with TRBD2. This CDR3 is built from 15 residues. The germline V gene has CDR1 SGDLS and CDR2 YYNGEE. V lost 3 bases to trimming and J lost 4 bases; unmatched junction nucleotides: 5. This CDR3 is CASSGSGGAADTQYF. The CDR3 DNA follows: TGTGCCAGCAGCGGAAGCGGGGGGGCCGCAGATACGCAGTATTTT.

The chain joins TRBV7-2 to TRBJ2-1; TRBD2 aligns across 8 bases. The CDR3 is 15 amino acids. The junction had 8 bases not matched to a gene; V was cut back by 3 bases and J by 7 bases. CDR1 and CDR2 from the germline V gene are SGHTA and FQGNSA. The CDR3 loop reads CASSLASGRWNEQFF. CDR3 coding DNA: TGTGCCAGCAGCTTGGCTAGCGGGCGATGGAATGAGCAGTTCTTC.

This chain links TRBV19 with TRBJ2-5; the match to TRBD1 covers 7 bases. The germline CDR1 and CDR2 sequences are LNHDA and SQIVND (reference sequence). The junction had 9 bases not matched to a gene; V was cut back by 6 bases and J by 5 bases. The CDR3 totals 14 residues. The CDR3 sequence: CASSRQGGAETQYF. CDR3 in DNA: TGTGCCAGTAGCCGACAGGGTGGGGCGGAGACCCAGTACTTC.

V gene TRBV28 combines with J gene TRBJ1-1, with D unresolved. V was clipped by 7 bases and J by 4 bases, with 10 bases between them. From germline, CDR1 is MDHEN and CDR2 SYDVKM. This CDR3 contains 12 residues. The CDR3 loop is CASTTPSTEAFF. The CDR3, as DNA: TGTGCCAGCACCACCCCGAGCACTGAAGCTTTCTTT.

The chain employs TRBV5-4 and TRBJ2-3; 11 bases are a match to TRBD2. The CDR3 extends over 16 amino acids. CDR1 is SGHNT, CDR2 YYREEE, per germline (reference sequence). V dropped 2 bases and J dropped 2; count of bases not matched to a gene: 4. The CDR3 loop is CASSFGTSGITDTQYF. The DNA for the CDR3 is TGTGCCAGCAGCTTCGGGACTAGCGGCATCACAGATACGCAGTATTTT.

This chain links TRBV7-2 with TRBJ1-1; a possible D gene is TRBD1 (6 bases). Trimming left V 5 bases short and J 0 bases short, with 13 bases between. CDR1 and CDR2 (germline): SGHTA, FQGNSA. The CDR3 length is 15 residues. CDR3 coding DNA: TGTGCCAGCAGCCCTATGGGGGGGCTGAACACTGAAGCTTTCTTT. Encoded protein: CASSPMGGLNTEAFF.

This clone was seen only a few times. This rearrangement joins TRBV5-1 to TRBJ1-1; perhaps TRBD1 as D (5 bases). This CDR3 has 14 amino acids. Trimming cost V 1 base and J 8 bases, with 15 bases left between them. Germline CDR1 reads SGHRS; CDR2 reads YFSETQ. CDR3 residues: CASSLIQGSSEAFF. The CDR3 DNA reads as TGCGCCAGCAGCTTGATCCAGGGTAGTTCCGAAGCTTTCTTT.